This T cell receptor (beta chain) appears in the sequencing data of a study of CD8+CD57+ T cells in acquired aplastic anemia. The V and J ends lost 8 bases and 4 bases respectively, with 12 bases between them. Germline CDR1 is DFQATT and CDR2 is SNEGSKA (reference sequence). This CDR3 comprises 11 residues. For CDR3 and TCR beta VDJ profiling, genomic DNA was the template used. Via MiXCR, TCRdb re-called the reads, giving one row per CDR3 protein. The data show roughly 150,000 distinct CDR3 sequences, just under 45% seen once. This clonotype was obtained from a human donor in good health. The rearrangement joins TRBV20-1 to TRBJ2-7; D could derive from TRBD1 or TRBD2 (5 bases each). The material sequenced was sorted CD4+, CD8+, or CD8+CD57+ T cells (not recorded which) from PBMCs. The CDR3 region is CSLGRQYEQYF. CDR3 sequence (DNA): TGCAGTTTAGGGAGACAGTACGAGCAGTACTTC.